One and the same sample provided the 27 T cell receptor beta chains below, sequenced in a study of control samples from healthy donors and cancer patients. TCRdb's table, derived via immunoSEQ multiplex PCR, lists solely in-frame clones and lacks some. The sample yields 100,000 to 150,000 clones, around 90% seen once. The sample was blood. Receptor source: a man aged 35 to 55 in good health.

The DNA for the CDR3 is TGCGCCAGCCGCCACCGGATTGTCACGGATAGCCAAATATACAATGAGCAGTTCTTC. This encodes CASRHRIVTDSQIYNEQFF. The rearrangement joins TRBV5-1 to TRBJ2-1; D unresolved. The germline V gene has CDR1 SGHRS and CDR2 YFSETQ. The CDR3 has 19 amino acids. V was trimmed by 7 bases and J by 4 bases, leaving 30 bases between them.

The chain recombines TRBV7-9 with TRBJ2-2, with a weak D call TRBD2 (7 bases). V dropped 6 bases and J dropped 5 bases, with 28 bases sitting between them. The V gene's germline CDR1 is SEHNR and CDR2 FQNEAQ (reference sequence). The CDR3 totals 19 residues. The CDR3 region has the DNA TGTGCCAGCAGGCTTACACCGGGGGGATTACAGGGAAAGACCGGGGAGCTGTTTTTT. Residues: CASRLTPGGLQGKTGELFF.

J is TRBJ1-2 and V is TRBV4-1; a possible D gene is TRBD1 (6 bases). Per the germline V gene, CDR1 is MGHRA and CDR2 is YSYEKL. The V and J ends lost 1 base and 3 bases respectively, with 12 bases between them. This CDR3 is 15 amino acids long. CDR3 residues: CASSQVVGGDYGYTF. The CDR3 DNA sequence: TGCGCCAGCAGCCAAGTAGTAGGGGGTGACTATGGCTACACCTTC.

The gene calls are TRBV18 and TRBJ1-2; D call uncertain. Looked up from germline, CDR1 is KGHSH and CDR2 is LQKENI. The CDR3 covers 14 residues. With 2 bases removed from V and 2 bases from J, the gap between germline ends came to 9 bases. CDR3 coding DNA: TGTGCCAGCTCACCAAATCGAGGGAACTATGGCTACACCTTC. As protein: CASSPNRGNYGYTF.

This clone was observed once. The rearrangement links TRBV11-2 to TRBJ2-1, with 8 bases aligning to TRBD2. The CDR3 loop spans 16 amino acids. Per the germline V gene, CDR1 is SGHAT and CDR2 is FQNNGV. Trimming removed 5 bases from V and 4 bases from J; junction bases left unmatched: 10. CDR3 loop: CASSTRAGAGYNEQFF. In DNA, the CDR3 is TGTGCCAGCAGCACCAGAGCGGGGGCGGGGTACAATGAGCAGTTCTTC.

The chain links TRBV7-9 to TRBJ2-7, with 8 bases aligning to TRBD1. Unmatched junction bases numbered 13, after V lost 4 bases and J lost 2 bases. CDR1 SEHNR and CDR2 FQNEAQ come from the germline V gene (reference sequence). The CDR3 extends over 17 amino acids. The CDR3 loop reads CASSSERPGQETYEQYF. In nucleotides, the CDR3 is TGTGCCAGCAGCTCCGAGAGACCGGGACAGGAGACCTACGAGCAGTACTTC.

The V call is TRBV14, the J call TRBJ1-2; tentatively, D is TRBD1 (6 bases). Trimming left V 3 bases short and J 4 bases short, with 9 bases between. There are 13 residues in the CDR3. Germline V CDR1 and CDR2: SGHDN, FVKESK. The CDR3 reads CASSHRGSYGYTF. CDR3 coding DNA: TGTGCCAGCAGCCACAGGGGCAGCTATGGCTACACCTTC.

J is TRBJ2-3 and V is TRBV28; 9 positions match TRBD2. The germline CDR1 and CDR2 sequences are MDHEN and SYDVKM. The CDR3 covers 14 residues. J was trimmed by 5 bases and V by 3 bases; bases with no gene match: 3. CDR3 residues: CASSFGAGGDTQYF. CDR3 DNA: TGTGCCAGCAGTTTTGGAGCGGGGGGAGATACGCAGTATTTT.

CDR3 sequence: CSVEDNGSKGTEAFF. The CDR3 DNA reads as TGCAGCGTTGAAGACAATGGTTCCAAGGGGACTGAAGCTTTCTTT. The chain has TRBV29-1 and TRBJ1-1, with D maybe TRBD1 (5 bases). Trimming cost V 0 bases and J 5 bases, with 16 bases left between them. Germline CDR1 and CDR2: SQVTM and ANQGSEA. The CDR3 sequence is 15 residues long. The whole variable domain, filled in from reference TRBV29-1 and TRBJ1-1, reads SAVISQKPSRDICQRGTSLTIQCQVDSQVTMMFWYRQQPGQSLTLIATANQGSEATYESGFVIDKFPISRPNLTFSTLTVSNMSPEDSSIYLCSVEDNGSKGTEAFFGQGTRLTVV.

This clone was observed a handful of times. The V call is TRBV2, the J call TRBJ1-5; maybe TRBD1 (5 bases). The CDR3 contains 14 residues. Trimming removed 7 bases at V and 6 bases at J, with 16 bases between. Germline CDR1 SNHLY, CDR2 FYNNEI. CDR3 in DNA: TGTGCCAGCATGGAGTCGGGGCAGGGTCAGCCCCAGCATTTT. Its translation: CASMESGQGQPQHF.

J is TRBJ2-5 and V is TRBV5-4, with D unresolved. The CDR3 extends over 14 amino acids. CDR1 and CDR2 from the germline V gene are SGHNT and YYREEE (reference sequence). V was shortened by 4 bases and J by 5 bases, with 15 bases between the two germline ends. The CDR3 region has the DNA TGTGCCAGCAGCGTGGGCCAGATGCGGGAGACCCAGTACTTC. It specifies CASSVGQMRETQYF.

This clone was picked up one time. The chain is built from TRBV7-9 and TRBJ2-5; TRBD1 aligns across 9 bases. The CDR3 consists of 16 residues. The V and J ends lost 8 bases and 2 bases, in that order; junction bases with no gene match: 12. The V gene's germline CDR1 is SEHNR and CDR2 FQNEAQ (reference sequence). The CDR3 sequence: CASCRSGTGTQETQYF. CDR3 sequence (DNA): TGTGCCAGCTGCCGGTCCGGGACAGGGACGCAAGAGACCCAGTACTTC.

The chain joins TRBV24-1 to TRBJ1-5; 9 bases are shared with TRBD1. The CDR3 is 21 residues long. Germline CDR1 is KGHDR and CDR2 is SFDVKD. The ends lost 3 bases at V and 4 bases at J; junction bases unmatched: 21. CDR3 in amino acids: CATSDLVLWVPGQGRNQPQHF. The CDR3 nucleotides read TGTGCCACCAGTGATCTAGTTCTTTGGGTTCCGGGACAGGGTCGTAATCAGCCCCAGCATTTT.

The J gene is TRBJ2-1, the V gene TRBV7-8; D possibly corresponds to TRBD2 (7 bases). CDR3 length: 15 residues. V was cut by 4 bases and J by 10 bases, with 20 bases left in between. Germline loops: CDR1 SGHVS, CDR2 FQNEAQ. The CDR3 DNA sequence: TGTGCCAGCAGCTCGTATTTAGGGGGGGCTTCGGAGCAGTTCTTC. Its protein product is CASSSYLGGASEQFF.

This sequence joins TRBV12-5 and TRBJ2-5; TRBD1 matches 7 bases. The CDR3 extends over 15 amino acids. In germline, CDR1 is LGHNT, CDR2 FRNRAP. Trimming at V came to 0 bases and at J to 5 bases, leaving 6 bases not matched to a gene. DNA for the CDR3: TGTGCTAGTGGTTTGGTCCCGGGACAGTCGGAGACCCAGTACTTC. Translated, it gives CASGLVPGQSETQYF.

The DNA for the CDR3 is TGTGCCATCATGGGGGCCGTCATCGGGGAGCTGTTTTTT. Residues: CAIMGAVIGELFF. V gene TRBV10-3 combines with J gene TRBJ2-2; TRBD1 is a possible D gene (6 bases). Germline lookup yields CDR1 ENHRY and CDR2 SYGVKD. The ends were cut back, 7 bases at V and 7 bases at J, with 13 bases in the middle. The CDR3 is 13 residues long.

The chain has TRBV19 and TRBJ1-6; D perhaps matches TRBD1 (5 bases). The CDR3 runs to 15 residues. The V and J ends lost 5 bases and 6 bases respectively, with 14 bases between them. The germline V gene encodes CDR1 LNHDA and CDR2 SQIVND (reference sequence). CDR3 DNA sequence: TGTGCCAGTAGTCTAGCAGATGGGGGTAATTCACCCCTCCACTTT. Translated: CASSLADGGNSPLHF.

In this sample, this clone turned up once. This CDR3 is CASSLTGDYNEQFF. The DNA of the CDR3 is TGTGCCAGCAGCTTGACAGGAGACTACAATGAGCAGTTCTTC. The chain carries TRBV5-6 and TRBJ2-1, with D perhaps TRBD1 (5 bases). The CDR3 loop spans 14 amino acids. The germline V and J ends were trimmed by 1 base and 3 bases, with 8 bases remaining between them. CDR1 and CDR2 from the germline V gene are SGHDT and YYEEEE.

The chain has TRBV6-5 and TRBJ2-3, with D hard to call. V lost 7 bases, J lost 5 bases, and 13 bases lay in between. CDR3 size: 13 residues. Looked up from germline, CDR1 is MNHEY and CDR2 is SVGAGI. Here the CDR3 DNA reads TGTGCCAGCACCAAATTCATGGGAGATACGCAGTATTTT. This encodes CASTKFMGDTQYF.

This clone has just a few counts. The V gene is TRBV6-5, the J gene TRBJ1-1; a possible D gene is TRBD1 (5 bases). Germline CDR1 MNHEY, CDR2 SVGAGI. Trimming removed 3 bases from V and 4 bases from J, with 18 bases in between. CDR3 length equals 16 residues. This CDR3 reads CASSYGAGGVGTEAFF. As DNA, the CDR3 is TGTGCCAGCAGTTATGGGGCTGGGGGAGTGGGCACTGAAGCTTTCTTT.

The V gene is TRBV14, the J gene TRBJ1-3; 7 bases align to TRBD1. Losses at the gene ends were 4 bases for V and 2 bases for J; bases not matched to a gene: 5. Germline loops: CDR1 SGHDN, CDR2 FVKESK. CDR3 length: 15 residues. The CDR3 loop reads CASSRTGLAGNTIYF. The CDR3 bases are TGTGCCAGCAGCCGGACAGGTCTGGCTGGAAACACCATATATTTT. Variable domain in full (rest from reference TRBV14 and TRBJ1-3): EAGVTQFPSHSVIEKGQTVTLRCDPISGHDNLYWYRRVMGKEIKFLLHFVKESKQDESGMPNNRFLAERTGGTYSTLKVQPAELEDSGVYFCASSRTGLAGNTIYFGEGSWLTVV.

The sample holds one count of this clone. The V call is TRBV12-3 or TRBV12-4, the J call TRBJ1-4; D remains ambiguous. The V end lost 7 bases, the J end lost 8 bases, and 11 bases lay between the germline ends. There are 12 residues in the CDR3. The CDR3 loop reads CASNPFLEKLFF. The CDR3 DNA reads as TGTGCCAGCAACCCATTCTTGGAAAAACTGTTTTTT.

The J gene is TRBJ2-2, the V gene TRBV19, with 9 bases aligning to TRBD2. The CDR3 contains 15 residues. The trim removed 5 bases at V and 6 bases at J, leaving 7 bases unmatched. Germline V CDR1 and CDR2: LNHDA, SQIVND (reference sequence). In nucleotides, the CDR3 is TGTGCCAGTAGTGGCCCAGCGGGGGGATCCGGGGAGCTGTTTTTT. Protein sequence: CASSGPAGGSGELFF.

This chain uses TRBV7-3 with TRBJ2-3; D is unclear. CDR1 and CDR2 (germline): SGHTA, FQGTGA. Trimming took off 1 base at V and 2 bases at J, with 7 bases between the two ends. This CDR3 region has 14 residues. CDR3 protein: CASSLIRYTDTQYF. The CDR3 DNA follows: TGTGCCAGCAGCTTAATCAGGTACACAGATACGCAGTATTTT.

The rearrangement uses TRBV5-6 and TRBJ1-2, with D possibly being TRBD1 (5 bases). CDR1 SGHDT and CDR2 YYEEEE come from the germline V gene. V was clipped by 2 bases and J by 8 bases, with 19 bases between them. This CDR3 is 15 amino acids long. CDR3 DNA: TGTGCCAGCAGCTTAGGATACGGAGGGACTACGGGCTACACCTTC. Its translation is CASSLGYGGTTGYTF.

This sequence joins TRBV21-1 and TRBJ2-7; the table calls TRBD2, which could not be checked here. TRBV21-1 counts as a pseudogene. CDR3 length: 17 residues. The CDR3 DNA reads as TGTGCCAGCAGCAAAGCGCTTGGGCTAGCGGGGTCTTACGAGCAGTACTTC. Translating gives CASSKALGLAGSYEQYF.

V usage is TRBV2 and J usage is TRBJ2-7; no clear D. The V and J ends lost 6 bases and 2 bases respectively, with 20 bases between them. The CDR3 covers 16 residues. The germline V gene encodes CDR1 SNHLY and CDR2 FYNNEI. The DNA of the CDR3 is TGTGCCAGCAGAACCAACTCCAGGAAACACACCTACGAGCAGTACTTC. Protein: CASRTNSRKHTYEQYF.